This T cell receptor beta chain is from a study of blood T cell repertoires in COVID-19. Study-level background: Recovered Cohort 3 donors showed two negative PCRs, clearance, or symptom resolution.

Individuals aged about 18 to 89 years were recruited from roughly 23 US areas. In the original workflow: Reference gene primer amplification in the assay estimated nucleated cell counts. Produced via immunoSEQ multiplex PCR; TCRdb's table is partial and in-frame only. V and J calls and clone size follow that table, whereas D and trimming were derived from the DNA. Seen here are some 190,000 clones, approximately 90% observed once, and the top ten hold roughly 24%. In germline, CDR1 is SGHAT, CDR2 FQNNGV. The CDR3 is 12 residues long. V dropped 1 base and J dropped 6 bases, with 7 bases sitting between them.

The gene calls are TRBV11-2 and TRBJ2-7; no definite D call. Sequences were obtained from PBMCs or T cells enriched from blood (not recorded which). The sequence was collected from a woman in her forties in a cohort exposed to, infected with or recovered from COVID-19 (not recorded which). The chain's CDR3 is CASSLVSSEQYF. CDR3 DNA sequence: TGTGCCAGCAGCTTAGTATCGTCCGAGCAGTACTTC.